This T cell receptor beta chain is drawn from a study of T cell responses to AZD1222 COVID-19 vaccine. Repertoires were generated with immunoSEQ multiplex PCR, while TCRdb's copy carries only in-frame clones and drops some. The sample lists around 130,000 clones; around nine tenths were seen once. Study conclusions and caveats: Nearly half of spike-specific TCRs reportedly target unmutated variant regions. Donors were chiefly white British, with a greater number of females, and clonal diversity was perhaps underestimated.

The table lists this clone with a count of one. Its antigen is currently unknown. This CDR3 comprises 16 residues. CDR1 SGDLS and CDR2 YYNGEE come from the germline V gene. Deletions cut 1 base from V and 4 bases from J, with 14 bases between. The sequencing here drew on peripheral blood, taken 28 days after the second dose of the MenACWY control vaccine. The chain links TRBV9 to TRBJ2-2, with D possibly matching TRBD1 (6 bases). This TCR was sampled from an adult who received the MenACWY meningococcal vaccine as a control. The CDR3 region has the DNA TGTGCCAGCAGCGTACAGGGGTTCGCTAGCACCGGGGAGCTGTTTTTT. As protein: CASSVQGFASTGELFF.